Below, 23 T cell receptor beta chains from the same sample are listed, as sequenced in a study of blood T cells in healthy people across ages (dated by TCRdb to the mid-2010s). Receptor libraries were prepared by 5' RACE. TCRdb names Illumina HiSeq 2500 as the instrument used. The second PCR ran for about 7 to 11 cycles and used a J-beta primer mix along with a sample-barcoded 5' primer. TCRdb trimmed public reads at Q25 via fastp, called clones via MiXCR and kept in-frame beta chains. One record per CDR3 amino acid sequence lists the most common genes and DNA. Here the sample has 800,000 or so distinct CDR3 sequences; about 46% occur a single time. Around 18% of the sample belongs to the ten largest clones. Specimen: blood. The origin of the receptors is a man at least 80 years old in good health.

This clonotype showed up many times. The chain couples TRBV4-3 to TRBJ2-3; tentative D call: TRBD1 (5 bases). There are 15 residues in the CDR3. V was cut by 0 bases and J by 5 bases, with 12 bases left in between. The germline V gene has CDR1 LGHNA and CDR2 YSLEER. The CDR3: CASSQDRVGGDTQYF. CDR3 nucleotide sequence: TGCGCCAGCAGCCAAGACAGGGTTGGTGGAGATACGCAGTATTTT.

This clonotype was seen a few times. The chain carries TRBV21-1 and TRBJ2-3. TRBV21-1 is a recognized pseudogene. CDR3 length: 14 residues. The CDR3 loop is CASSRISEADTQYF. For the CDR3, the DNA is TGTGCCAGCAGCCGAATATCTGAGGCAGATACGCAGTATTTT.

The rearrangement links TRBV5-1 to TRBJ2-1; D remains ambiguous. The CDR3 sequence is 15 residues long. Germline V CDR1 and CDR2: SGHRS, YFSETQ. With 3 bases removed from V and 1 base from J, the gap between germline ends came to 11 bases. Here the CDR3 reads CASSSAAISYNEQFF. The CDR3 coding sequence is TGCGCCAGCAGCTCCGCGGCTATTTCCTACAATGAGCAGTTCTTC.

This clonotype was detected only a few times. CDR3 coding DNA: TGTGCCAGCAGTTACTCGGTTATAGATACGCAGTATTTT. This gives the protein CASSYSVIDTQYF. The genes are TRBV6-2 or TRBV6-3 and TRBJ2-3, with D hard to call. The CDR3 sequence is 13 residues long. V was trimmed by 0 bases and J by 5 bases, leaving 6 bases between them. Germline-derived CDR1 and CDR2 are MNHEY and SVGEGT.

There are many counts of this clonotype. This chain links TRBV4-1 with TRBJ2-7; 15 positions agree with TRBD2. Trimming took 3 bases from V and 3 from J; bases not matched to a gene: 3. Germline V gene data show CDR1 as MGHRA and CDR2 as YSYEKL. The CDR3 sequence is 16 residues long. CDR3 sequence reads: CASSHRTSGRVYEQYF. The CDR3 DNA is TGCGCCAGCAGCCACCGGACTAGCGGGAGGGTCTACGAGCAGTACTTC.

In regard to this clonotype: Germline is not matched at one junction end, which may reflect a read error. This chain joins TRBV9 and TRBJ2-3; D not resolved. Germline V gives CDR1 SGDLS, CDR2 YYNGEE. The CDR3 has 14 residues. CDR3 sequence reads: CASSVRVQPDTRYF. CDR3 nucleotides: TGTGCCAGCAGCGTACGTGTACAACCAGATACGCGGTATTTT. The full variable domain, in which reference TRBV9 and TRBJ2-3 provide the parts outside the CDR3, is DSGVTQTPKHLITATGQRVTLRCSPRSGDLSVYWYQQSLDQGLQFLIQYYNGEERAKGNILERFSAQQFPDLHSELNLSSLELGDSALYFCASSVRVQPDTRYFGPGTRLTVL.

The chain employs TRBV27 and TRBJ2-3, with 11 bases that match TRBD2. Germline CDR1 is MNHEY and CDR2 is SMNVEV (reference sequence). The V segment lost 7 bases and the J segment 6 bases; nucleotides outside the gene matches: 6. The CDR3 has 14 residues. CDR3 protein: CASMPSGGFDTQYF. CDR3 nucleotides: TGTGCCAGCATGCCTAGCGGGGGGTTTGATACGCAGTATTTT.

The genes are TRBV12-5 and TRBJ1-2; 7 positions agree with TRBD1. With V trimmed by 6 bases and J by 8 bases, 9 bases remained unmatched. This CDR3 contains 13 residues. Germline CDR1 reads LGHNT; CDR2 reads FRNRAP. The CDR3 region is CASGRTGNAGYTF. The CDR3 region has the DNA TGTGCTAGTGGCCGGACAGGCAATGCGGGCTACACCTTC.

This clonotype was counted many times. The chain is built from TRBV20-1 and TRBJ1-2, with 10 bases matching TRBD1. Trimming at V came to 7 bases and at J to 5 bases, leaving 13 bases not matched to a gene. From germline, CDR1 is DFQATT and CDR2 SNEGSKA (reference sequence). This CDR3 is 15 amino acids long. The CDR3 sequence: CSGRDRGSVPYGYTF. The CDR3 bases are TGCAGTGGCAGGGACAGGGGTTCGGTCCCATATGGCTACACCTTC.

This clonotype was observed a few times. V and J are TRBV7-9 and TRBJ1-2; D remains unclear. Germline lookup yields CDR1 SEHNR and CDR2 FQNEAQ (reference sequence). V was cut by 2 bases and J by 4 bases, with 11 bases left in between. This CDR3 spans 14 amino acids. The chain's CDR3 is CASSLSGHLYGYTF. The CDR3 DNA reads TGTGCCAGCAGCTTATCAGGCCATCTCTATGGCTACACCTTC.

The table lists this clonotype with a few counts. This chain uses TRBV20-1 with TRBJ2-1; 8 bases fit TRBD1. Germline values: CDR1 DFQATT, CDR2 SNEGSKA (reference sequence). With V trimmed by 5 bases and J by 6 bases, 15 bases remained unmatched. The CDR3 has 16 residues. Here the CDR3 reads CSARPVLQGAGNEQFF. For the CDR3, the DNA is TGCAGTGCTCGCCCGGTGCTGCAGGGGGCGGGCAATGAGCAGTTCTTC.

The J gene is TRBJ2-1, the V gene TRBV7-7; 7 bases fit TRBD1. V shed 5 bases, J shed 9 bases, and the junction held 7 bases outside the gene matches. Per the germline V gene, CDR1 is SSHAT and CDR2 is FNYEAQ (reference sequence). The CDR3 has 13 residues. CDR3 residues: CASSGGQVGEQFF. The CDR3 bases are TGTGCCAGCAGCGGCGGACAGGTCGGTGAGCAGTTCTTC.

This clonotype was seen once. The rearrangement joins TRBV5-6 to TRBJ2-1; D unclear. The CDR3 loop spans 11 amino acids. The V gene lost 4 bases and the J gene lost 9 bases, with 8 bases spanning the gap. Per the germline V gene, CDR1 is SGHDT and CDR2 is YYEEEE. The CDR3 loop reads CASSTHSEQFF. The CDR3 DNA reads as TGTGCCAGCAGCACGCACAGTGAGCAGTTCTTC.

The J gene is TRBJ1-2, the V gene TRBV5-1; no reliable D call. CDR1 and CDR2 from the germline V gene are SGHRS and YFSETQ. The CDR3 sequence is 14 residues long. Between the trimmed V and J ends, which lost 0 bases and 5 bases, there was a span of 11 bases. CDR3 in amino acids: CASSLDGNSYGYTF. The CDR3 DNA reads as TGCGCCAGCAGCTTGGACGGGAATTCTTATGGCTACACCTTC.

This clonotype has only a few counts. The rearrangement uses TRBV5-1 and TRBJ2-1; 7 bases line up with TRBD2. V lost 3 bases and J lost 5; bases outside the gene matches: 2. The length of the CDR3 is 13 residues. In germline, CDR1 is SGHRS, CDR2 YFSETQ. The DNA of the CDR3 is TGCGCCAGCAGCTGGGGGGGGAACAATGAGCAGTTCTTC. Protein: CASSWGGNNEQFF.

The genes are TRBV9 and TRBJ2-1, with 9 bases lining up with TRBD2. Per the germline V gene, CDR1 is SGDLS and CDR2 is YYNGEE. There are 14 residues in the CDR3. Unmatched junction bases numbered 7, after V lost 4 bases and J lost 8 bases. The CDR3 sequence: CASSSGTSFDEQFF. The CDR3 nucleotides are TGTGCCAGCAGCTCTGGGACTAGCTTCGATGAGCAGTTCTTC.

CDR3 protein: CASSLIQGAENIQYF. CDR3 bases: TGTGCCAGCAGCTTAATACAGGGGGCCGAAAACATTCAGTACTTC. The chain carries TRBV7-2 and TRBJ2-4; 9 bases are a match to TRBD1. Germline assignment: CDR1 SGHTA and CDR2 FQGNSA. The CDR3 contains 15 residues. Trimming took 2 bases from V and 5 from J; bases not matched to a gene: 4.

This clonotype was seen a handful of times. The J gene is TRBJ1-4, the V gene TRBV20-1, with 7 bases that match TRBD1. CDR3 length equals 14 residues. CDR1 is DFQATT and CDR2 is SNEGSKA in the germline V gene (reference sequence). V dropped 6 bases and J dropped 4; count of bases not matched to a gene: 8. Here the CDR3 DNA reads TGCAGTGCCAGAACAGGGGAGTTTAATGAAAAACTGTTTTTT. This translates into CSARTGEFNEKLFF.

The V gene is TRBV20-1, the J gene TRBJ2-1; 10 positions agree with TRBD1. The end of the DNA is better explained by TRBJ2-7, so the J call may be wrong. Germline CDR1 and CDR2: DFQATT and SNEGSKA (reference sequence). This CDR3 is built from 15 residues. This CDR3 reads CSANRGTGAYNEQYF. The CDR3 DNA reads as TGCAGTGCTAATCGGGGGACAGGGGCCTACAATGAGCAGTACTTC.

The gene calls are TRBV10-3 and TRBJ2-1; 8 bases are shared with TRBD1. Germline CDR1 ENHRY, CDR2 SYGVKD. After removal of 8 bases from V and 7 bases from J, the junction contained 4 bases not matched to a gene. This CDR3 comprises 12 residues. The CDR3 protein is CAIETGANEQFF. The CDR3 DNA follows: TGTGCCATCGAGACAGGGGCAAATGAGCAGTTCTTC.

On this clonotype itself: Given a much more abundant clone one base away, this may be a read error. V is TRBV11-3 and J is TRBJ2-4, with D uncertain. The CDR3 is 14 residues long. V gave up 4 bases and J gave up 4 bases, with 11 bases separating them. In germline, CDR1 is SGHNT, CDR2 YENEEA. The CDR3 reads CASSSSLGKNIQYF. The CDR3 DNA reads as TGTGCCAGCAGCTCGTCCCTAGGGAAAAACATTCAGTACTTC.

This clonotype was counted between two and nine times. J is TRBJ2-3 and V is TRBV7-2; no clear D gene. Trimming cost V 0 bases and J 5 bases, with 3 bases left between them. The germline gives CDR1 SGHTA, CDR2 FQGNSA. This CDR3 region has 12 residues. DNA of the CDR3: TGTGCCAGCAGCTTAGCGGTAGATACGCAGTATTTT. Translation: CASSLAVDTQYF.

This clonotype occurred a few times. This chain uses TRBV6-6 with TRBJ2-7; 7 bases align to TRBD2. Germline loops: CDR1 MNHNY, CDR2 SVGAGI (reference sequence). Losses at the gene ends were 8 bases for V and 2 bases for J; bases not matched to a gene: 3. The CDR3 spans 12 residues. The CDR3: CASGGGAYEQYF. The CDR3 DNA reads TGTGCCAGCGGGGGGGGGGCCTACGAGCAGTACTTC.